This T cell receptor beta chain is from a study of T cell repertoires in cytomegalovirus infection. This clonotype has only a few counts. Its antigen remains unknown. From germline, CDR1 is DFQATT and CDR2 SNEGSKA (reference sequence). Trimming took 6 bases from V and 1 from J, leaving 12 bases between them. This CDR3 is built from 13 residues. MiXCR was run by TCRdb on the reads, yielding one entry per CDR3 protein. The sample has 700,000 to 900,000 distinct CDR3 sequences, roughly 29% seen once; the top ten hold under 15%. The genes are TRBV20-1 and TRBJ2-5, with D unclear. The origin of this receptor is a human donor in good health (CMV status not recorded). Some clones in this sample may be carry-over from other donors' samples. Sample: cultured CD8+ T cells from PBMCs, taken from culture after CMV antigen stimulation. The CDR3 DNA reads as TGCAGTGCGACGGGTGGATTCCAAGAGACCCAGTACTTC. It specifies CSATGGFQETQYF.